This T cell receptor beta chain derives from a study of cytomegalovirus exposure and HLA in healthy donors. Trimming took 3 bases from V and 4 from J, leaving 9 bases between them. Germline loops: CDR1 SEHNR, CDR2 FQNEAQ (reference sequence). CDR3 length: 13 residues. Primers for the PCR totalled 60 Vbeta and 13 Jbeta. The protocol was immunoSEQ multiplex PCR, while the TCRdb copy is restricted to in-frame clones and leaves out a portion. Among 30,000 to 40,000 clones listed, roughly 89% were seen once. This clone is a singleton in its sample. Input material: PBMCs. This chain uses TRBV7-9 with TRBJ1-1; D might be TRBD1 (5 bases). The clonotype originates from a middle-aged woman in good health and CMV-seropositive. CDR3 protein: CASSFTGFTEAFF. DNA of the CDR3: TGTGCCAGCAGCTTTACAGGTTTCACTGAAGCTTTCTTT.